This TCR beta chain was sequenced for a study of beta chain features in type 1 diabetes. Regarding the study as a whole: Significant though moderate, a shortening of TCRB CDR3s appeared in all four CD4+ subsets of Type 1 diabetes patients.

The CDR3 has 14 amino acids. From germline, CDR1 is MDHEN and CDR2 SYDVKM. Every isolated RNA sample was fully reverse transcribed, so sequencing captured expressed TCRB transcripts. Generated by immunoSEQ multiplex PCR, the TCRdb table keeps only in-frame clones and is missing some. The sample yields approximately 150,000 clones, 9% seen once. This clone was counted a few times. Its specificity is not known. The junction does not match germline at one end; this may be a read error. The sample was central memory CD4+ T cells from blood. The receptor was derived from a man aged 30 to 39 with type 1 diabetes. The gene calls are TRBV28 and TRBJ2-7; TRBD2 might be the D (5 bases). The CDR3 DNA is TGTGCCAGCAGTTCCCAGGTTACGATACGAGCAGTAGCGTTC. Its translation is CASSSQVTIRAVAF.